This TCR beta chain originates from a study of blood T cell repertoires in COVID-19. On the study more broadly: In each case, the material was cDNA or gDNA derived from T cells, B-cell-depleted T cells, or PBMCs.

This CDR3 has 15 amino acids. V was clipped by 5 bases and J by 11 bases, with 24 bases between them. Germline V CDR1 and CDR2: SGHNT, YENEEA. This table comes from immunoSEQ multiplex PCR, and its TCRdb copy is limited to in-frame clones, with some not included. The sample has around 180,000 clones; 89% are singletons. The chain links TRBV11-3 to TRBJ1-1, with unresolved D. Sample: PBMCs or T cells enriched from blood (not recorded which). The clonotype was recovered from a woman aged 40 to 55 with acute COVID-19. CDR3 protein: CASSLSVGCKKIAFF. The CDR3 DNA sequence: TGTGCCAGCAGCCTTAGCGTAGGGTGTAAGAAGATCGCTTTCTTT.